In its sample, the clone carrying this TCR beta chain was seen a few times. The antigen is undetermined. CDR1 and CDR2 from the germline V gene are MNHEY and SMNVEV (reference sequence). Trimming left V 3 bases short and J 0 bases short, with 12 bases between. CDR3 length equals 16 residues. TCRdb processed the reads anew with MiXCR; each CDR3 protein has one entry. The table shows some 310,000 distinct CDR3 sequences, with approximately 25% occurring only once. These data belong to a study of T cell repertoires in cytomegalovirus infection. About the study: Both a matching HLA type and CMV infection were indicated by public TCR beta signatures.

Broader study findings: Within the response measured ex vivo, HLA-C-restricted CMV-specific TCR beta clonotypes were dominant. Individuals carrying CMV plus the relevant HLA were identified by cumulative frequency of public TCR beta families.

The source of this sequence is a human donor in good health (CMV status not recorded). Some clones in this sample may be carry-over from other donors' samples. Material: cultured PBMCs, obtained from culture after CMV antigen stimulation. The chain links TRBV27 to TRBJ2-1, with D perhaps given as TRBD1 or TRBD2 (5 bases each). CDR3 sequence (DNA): TGTGCCAGCAGTTTCTTTTGGGGGAGCTCCTACAATGAGCAGTTCTTC. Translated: CASSFFWGSSYNEQFF.